These T cell receptor beta chains were read from a single sample in a study of post-analysis software for immune sequencing data. One entry per CDR3 protein, called by TCRdb with MiXCR from the PCR reads. The sample lists 380,000 or so distinct CDR3 sequences; 30% to 45% were seen once. The specimen sequenced was blood. Receptors were obtained from a girl aged 5-17 years with multiple sclerosis. Each CDR3 is given with its conserved first and last residue. The D gene is left open where the match is weak. Size is stated for part of the rows, as once, few or many counts, or as a class when the clone is expanded.

CASSLSSRPGGNYGYTF	TGTGCCAGCAGTTTATCATCGCGGCCAGGGGGCAACTATGGCTACACCTTC	TRBV27	TRBJ1-2	TRBD1	once
CASSPPDRVIYEQYF	TGTGCCAGCAGCCCCCCCGACAGGGTCATCTACGAGCAGTACTTC	TRBV7-8	TRBJ2-7	TRBD1	NA
CASSTSGGTTDTQYF	TGTGCCAGCAGTACCAGCGGGGGGACGACAGATACGCAGTATTTT	TRBV6-5	TRBJ2-3	TRBD2	NA
CASSDLWRGAKNIQYF	TGTGCCAGCAGCGACCTATGGAGGGGAGCCAAAAACATTCAGTACTTC	TRBV3-1	TRBJ2-4	NA	NA
CASSEASRFNSYEQYF	TGTGCCAGCAGTGAAGCAAGCAGGTTCAACTCCTACGAGCAGTACTTC	TRBV2	TRBJ2-7	NA	few
CASSYSQRFSSYEQYF	TGTGCCAGCAGTTACTCCCAGCGTTTCAGCTCCTACGAGCAGTACTTC	TRBV6-2/TRBV6-3	TRBJ2-7	NA	NA
CASSQRDGNSPLHF	TGTGCCAGCAGCCAAAGGGATGGGAATTCACCCCTCCACTTT	TRBV3-1	TRBJ1-6	NA	few
CASSQRDPGTDTQYF	TGTGCCAGCAGCCAAAGGGACCCCGGAACGGATACGCAGTATTTT	TRBV3-1	TRBJ2-3	NA	few
CASWTGSSYEQYF	TGTGCCAGTTGGACAGGGAGCTCCTACGAGCAGTACTTC	TRBV2	TRBJ2-7	TRBD1	NA
CAISDRGNTEAFF	TGTGCCATCAGTGATAGGGGAAACACTGAAGCTTTCTTT	TRBV10-3	TRBJ1-1	NA	few
CASSVSVWEGGVTDTQYF	TGTGCCAGCAGCGTAAGCGTCTGGGAGGGGGGTGTGACAGATACGCAGTATTTT	TRBV9	TRBJ2-3	NA	few
CASSLVSLGVQETQYF	TGTGCCAGCAGCTTGGTATCTTTGGGGGTCCAAGAGACCCAGTACTTC	TRBV5-5	TRBJ2-5	NA	NA
CASSHRGQPYEQYF	TGTGCCAGCAGTCACAGGGGCCAGCCCTACGAGCAGTACTTC	TRBV12-3/TRBV12-4	TRBJ2-7	TRBD1	few
CASKRTEETQYF	TGTGCCAGCAAACGGACCGAAGAGACCCAGTACTTC	TRBV6-2/TRBV6-3	TRBJ2-5	NA	NA
CASSPGRRGSARGQETQYF	TGTGCCAGCAGCCCAGGTCGGAGGGGGTCAGCGCGCGGACAAGAGACCCAGTACTTC	TRBV3-1	TRBJ2-5	NA	NA
CASSADGNQPQHF	TGTGCCAGCAGCGCGGACGGCAATCAGCCCCAGCATTTT	TRBV9	TRBJ1-5	NA	many
CAGSQDRDLPQHF	TGTGCCGGCAGCCAAGACAGGGACCTGCCCCAGCATTTT	TRBV4-2	TRBJ1-5	TRBD1	once
CASSKPGTGHTDTQYF	TGTGCCAGCAGCAAACCTGGGACAGGCCACACAGATACGCAGTATTTT	TRBV21-1	TRBJ2-3	NA	NA
CASSLRDGYGYTF	TGTGCCAGCAGTTTAAGGGACGGGTATGGCTACACCTTC	TRBV28	TRBJ1-2	NA	few
CASLRRDTDTQYF	TGTGCCAGCCTCCGACGGGACACAGATACGCAGTATTTT	TRBV13	TRBJ2-3	NA	NA
CASSPDYRYGYTF	TGTGCCAGCAGTCCTGATTATCGCTATGGCTACACCTTC	TRBV7-9	TRBJ1-2	NA	NA
CASSPGRTNTEAFF	TGTGCCAGCAGCCCAGGACGGACGAACACTGAAGCTTTCTTT	TRBV7-2	TRBJ1-1	NA	NA
CASRLSATGELFF	TGTGCCAGCAGACTGAGCGCCACCGGGGAGCTGTTTTTT	TRBV3-1	TRBJ2-2	NA	few
CASSLLRGTNYEQYF	TGTGCCAGCAGTTTGTTGCGAGGGACCAACTACGAGCAGTACTTC	TRBV28	TRBJ2-7	NA	NA
CAISEGTEYGYTF	TGTGCCATCAGTGAGGGGACGGAGTATGGCTACACCTTC	TRBV10-3	TRBJ1-2	NA	NA